The 18 T cell receptor beta chains given below trace back to one sample, sequenced in a study of cytomegalovirus exposure and HLA in healthy donors. The primer mix had 60 Vbeta and 13 Jbeta primers. The protocol was immunoSEQ multiplex PCR, while the TCRdb copy is restricted to in-frame clones and leaves out a portion. The sample lists around 61,000 clones, 65% to 80% seen once, with under 20% in the top ten. Source material: PBMCs. The receptor source for this set is a man aged 35 to 55 in good health and CMV-seropositive.

The chain carries TRBV7-9 and TRBJ2-6; 9 positions agree with TRBD2. Germline V gives CDR1 SEHNR, CDR2 FQNEAQ (reference sequence). CDR3 length: 19 amino acids. Losses at the gene ends were 5 bases for V and 3 bases for J; bases not matched to a gene: 14. In DNA form, the CDR3 reads TGTGCCAGCAGCCTCACGCCGGCTAGCGGGACTTATGGGGCCAACGTCCTGACTTTC. Protein product: CASSLTPASGTYGANVLTF. The variable domain in full, completed from reference TRBV7-9 and TRBJ2-6, reads DTGVSQNPRHKITKRGQNVTFRCDPISEHNRLYWYRQTLGQGPEFLTYFQNEAQLEKSRLLSDRFSAERPKGSFSTLEIQRTEQGDSAMYLCASSLTPASGTYGANVLTFGAGSRLTVL.

This clone was observed a few times. This chain connects TRBV29-1 to TRBJ1-2; TRBD1 agrees at 7 bases. Germline V gives CDR1 SQVTM, CDR2 ANQGSEA. The V and J ends lost 7 bases and 8 bases, in that order; junction bases with no gene match: 10. The CDR3 sequence is 12 residues long. Here the CDR3 DNA reads TGCAGCGCAACCTTACAGGGGCGCGGCTACACCTTC. Encoded protein: CSATLQGRGYTF.

This clone was seen only once. This chain connects TRBV6-5 to TRBJ2-7; D uncertain. V gave up 5 bases and J gave up 4 bases, with 15 bases separating them. Per germline, CDR1 MNHEY and CDR2 SVGAGI. This CDR3 comprises 14 residues. This CDR3 is CASSQTTSTYEQYF. Here the CDR3 DNA reads TGTGCCAGCAGTCAAACGACAAGTACTTACGAGCAGTACTTC.

V gene TRBV7-2 combines with J gene TRBJ1-4; D is possibly TRBD1 (6 bases). The CDR3 is made up of 15 amino acids. The germline CDR1 and CDR2 sequences are SGHTA and FQGNSA. Trimming cost V 2 bases and J 5 bases, with 12 bases left between them. In DNA form, the CDR3 reads TGTGCCAGCAGCTTATCCCACGGACAGAATGAAAAACTGTTTTTT. Residues: CASSLSHGQNEKLFF.

The V call is TRBV7-9, the J call TRBJ2-1, with 12 bases aligning to TRBD2. In germline, CDR1 is SEHNR, CDR2 FQNEAQ (reference sequence). Germline trimming cut 8 bases from V and 6 bases from J; bases unmatched to any gene: 20. The CDR3 runs to 19 residues. The CDR3 bases are TGTGCCAGCCAAAAAGGGGCTAGCGGGAGGGTTGTAAGGGTCAATGAGCAGTTCTTC. It yields the protein CASQKGASGRVVRVNEQFF. Based on the CDR3 plus reference TRBV7-9 and TRBJ2-1, the full variable domain is DTGVSQNPRHKITKRGQNVTFRCDPISEHNRLYWYRQTLGQGPEFLTYFQNEAQLEKSRLLSDRFSAERPKGSFSTLEIQRTEQGDSAMYLCASQKGASGRVVRVNEQFFGPGTRLTVL.

This clone was detected only a few times. V gene TRBV11-2 combines with J gene TRBJ1-2; maybe TRBD1 (5 bases). Germline V gives CDR1 SGHAT, CDR2 FQNNGV. Trimming removed 4 bases from V and 5 bases from J, with 20 bases in between. The CDR3 is 16 residues long. CDR3 bases: TGTGCCAGCAGCTCGGACCAGGGCCAGCCACCTTATGGCTACACCTTC. It translates to CASSSDQGQPPYGYTF.

This clone was observed a few times. The chain combines TRBV7-6 with TRBJ2-1, with 9 bases matching TRBD2. The V and J ends lost 5 bases and 9 bases, in that order; junction bases with no gene match: 11. The CDR3 has 15 residues. The V gene's germline CDR1 is SGHVS and CDR2 FNYEAQ. In DNA form, the CDR3 reads TGTGCCAGCAGCCAGCGCGGGGGGGCGTCTGGTGAGCAGTTCTTC. It encodes CASSQRGGASGEQFF.

Turning to this clone: Since the CDR3 does not end with the conserved phenylalanine or tryptophan, this likely comes from a read error. The DNA is left out, because the CDR3 cannot be placed on it with certainty; the CDR3 is given as TCRdb lists it. The chain couples TRBV6-9 to TRBJ2-4; the table calls TRBD2, which could not be checked here. The CDR3 is 12 residues long, ends included. Germline loops: CDR1 MNHGY, CDR2 SVAAGI. The CDR3 protein is CASSYGLRDQRA.

V gene TRBV14 combines with J gene TRBJ2-1; D possibly corresponds to TRBD2 (6 bases). Germline values: CDR1 SGHDN, CDR2 FVKESK. This CDR3 has 12 residues. The ends were cut back, 4 bases at V and 12 bases at J, with 13 bases in the middle. In DNA, the CDR3 is TGTGCCAGCAGCCCCTCCGGGAGATCGCAGTTCTTC. This codes for CASSPSGRSQFF.

V is TRBV29-1 and J is TRBJ2-7; 8 positions agree with TRBD2. Germline CDR1 SQVTM, CDR2 ANQGSEA. The CDR3 is 13 amino acids. V gave up 6 bases and J gave up 3 bases; unmatched junction bases: 7. The CDR3 here is CSVSASGFYEQYF. DNA for the CDR3: TGCAGCGTCTCGGCTAGCGGGTTCTACGAGCAGTACTTC.

The chain carries TRBV5-6 and TRBJ2-1; maybe TRBD1 (6 bases). V lost 2 bases and J lost 9, with 24 bases in between. The CDR3 contains 17 residues. Germline lookup yields CDR1 SGHDT and CDR2 YYEEEE. The DNA for the CDR3 is TGTGCCAGCAGCTTCAATCGGGGACACCGCCGGGTGATTGAGCAGTTCTTC. Its translation is CASSFNRGHRRVIEQFF.

The rearrangement links TRBV4-3 to TRBJ1-2; 7 bases align to TRBD1. The CDR3 runs 14 residues. V was clipped by 2 bases and J by 7 bases; unmatched bases: 7. Germline values: CDR1 LGHNA, CDR2 YSLEER. The CDR3 spells CASSQPDRVGGYTF. CDR3 nucleotides: TGCGCCAGCAGCCAACCCGACAGGGTGGGTGGCTACACCTTC.

DNA of the CDR3: TGTGCCTGGAGCCGGGATTCGAACACTGAAGCTTTCTTT. Its translation is CAWSRDSNTEAFF. The chain couples TRBV30 to TRBJ1-1; D is unresolved. Between the trimmed V and J ends, which lost 3 bases and 1 base, there was a span of 9 bases. The CDR3 totals 13 residues. In germline, CDR1 is GTSNPN, CDR2 SVGIG (reference sequence).

This chain joins TRBV4-3 and TRBJ2-3; D possibly corresponds to TRBD2 (5 bases). V dropped 1 base and J dropped 4 bases, with 12 bases sitting between them. The V gene's germline CDR1 is LGHNA and CDR2 YSLEER. This CDR3 spans 15 amino acids. CDR3 nucleotides: TGCGCCAGCAGCCAAGGTTTCTCCGGGGCAGATACGCAGTATTTT. Translating gives CASSQGFSGADTQYF.

The V and J genes are TRBV4-1 and TRBJ1-6, with D perhaps matching TRBD1 (6 bases). The ends were cut back, 3 bases at V and 0 bases at J, with 12 bases in the middle. Germline assignment: CDR1 MGHRA and CDR2 YSYEKL. This CDR3 contains 17 residues. The CDR3 loop is CASSQDSSLSYNSPLHF. The CDR3 nucleotides read TGCGCCAGCAGCCAGGACAGTTCTCTCTCCTATAATTCACCCCTCCACTTT.

The genes are TRBV2 and TRBJ2-6; tentatively, D is TRBD2 (7 bases). The CDR3 is made up of 16 amino acids. Looked up from germline, CDR1 is SNHLY and CDR2 is FYNNEI. V shed 5 bases and J shed 3 bases, with 14 bases lying between them. The CDR3 loop reads CASSSDGGRGANVLTF. The DNA for the CDR3 is TGTGCCAGCAGTAGCGACGGGGGGCGTGGGGCCAACGTCCTGACTTTC.

V is TRBV27 and J is TRBJ2-3; 10 positions match TRBD2. Germline lookup yields CDR1 MNHEY and CDR2 SMNVEV (reference sequence). V was clipped by 0 bases and J by 6 bases; unmatched bases: 6. The CDR3 has 16 amino acids. This CDR3 reads CASSLSGSGRPDTQYF. CDR3 coding DNA: TGTGCCAGCAGTTTATCGGGTAGCGGGAGGCCGGATACGCAGTATTTT.

The DNA for the CDR3 is TGTGCCAGCAGCCCGACCGGGACAGGGGATGAAGCTTTCTTT. This encodes CASSPTGTGDEAFF. The chain joins TRBV7-9 to TRBJ1-1, with 10 positions matching TRBD1. This CDR3 region has 14 residues. With V trimmed by 5 bases and J by 7 bases, 7 bases remained unmatched. CDR1 is SEHNR and CDR2 is FQNEAQ in the germline V gene (reference sequence).